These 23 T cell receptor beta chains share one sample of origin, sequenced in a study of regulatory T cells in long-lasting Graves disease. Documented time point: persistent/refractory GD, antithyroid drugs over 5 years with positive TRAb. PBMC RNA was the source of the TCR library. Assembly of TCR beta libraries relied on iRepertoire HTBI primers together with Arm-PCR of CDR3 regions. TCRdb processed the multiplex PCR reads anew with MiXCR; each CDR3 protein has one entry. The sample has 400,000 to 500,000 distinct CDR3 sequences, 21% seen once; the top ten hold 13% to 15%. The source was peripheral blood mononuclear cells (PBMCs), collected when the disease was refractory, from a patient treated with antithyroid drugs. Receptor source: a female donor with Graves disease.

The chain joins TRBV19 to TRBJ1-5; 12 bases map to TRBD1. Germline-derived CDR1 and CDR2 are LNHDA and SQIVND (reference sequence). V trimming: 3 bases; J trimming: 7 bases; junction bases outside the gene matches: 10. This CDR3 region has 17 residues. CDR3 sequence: CASSMGAGTGGWQPQHF. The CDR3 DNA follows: TGTGCCAGTAGTATGGGGGCCGGGACAGGGGGCTGGCAGCCCCAGCATTTT.

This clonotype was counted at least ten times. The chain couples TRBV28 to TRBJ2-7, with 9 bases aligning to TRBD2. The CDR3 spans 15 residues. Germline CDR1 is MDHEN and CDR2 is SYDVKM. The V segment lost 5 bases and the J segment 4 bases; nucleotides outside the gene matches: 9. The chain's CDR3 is CASSPEPLAGYEQYF. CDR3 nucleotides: TGTGCCAGCAGTCCCGAACCTCTAGCGGGGTACGAGCAGTACTTC.

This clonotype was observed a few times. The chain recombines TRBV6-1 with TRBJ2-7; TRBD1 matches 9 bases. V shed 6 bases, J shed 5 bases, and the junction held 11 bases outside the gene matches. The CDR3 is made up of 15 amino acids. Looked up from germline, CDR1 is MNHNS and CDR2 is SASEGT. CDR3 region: CASSLRDRESDEQYF. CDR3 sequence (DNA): TGTGCCAGCAGCCTCCGGGACAGGGAATCGGACGAGCAGTACTTC.

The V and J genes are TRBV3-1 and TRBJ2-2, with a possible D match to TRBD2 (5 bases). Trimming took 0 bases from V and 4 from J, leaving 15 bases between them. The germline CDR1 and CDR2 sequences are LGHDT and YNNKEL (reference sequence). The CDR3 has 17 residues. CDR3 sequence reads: CASSQDGKAVSTGELFF. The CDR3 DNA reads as TGTGCCAGCAGCCAAGACGGGAAAGCGGTGAGCACCGGGGAGCTGTTTTTT.

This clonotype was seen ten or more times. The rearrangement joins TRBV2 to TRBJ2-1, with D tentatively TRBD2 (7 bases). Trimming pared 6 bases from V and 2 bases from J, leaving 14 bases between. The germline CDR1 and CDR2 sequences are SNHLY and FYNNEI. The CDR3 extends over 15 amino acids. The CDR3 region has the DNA TGTGCCAGCAGGGGGGGCGGGAGTCCCTACAATGAGCAGTTCTTC. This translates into CASRGGGSPYNEQFF.

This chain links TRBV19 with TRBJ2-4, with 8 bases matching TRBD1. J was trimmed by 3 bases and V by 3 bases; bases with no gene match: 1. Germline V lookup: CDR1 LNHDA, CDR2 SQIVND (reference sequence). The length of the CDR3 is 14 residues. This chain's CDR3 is CASSIGTGKNIQYF. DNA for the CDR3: TGTGCCAGTAGTATCGGGACAGGCAAAAACATTCAGTACTTC. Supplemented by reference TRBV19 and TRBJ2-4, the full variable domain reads DGGITQSPKYLFRKEGQNVTLSCEQNLNHDAMYWYRQDPGQGLRLIYYSQIVNDFQKGDIAEGYSVSREKKESFPLTVTSAQKNPTAFYLCASSIGTGKNIQYFGAGTRLSVL.

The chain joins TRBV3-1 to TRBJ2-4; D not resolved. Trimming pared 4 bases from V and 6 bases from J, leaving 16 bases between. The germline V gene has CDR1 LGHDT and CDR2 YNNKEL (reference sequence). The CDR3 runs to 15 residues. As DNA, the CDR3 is TGTGCCAGCAGCCCAAGGCGGACCTCGGGAAACATTCAGTACTTC. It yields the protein CASSPRRTSGNIQYF.

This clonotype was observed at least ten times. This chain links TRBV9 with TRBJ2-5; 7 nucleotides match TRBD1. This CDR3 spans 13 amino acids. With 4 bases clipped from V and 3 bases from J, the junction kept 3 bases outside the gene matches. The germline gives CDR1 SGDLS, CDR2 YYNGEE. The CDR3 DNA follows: TGTGCCAGCAGCACAGGGGAAAAAGAGACCCAGTACTTC. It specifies CASSTGEKETQYF. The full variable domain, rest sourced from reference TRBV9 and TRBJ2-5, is DSGVTQTPKHLITATGQRVTLRCSPRSGDLSVYWYQQSLDQGLQFLIQYYNGEERAKGNILERFSAQQFPDLHSELNLSSLELGDSALYFCASSTGEKETQYFGPGTRLLVL.

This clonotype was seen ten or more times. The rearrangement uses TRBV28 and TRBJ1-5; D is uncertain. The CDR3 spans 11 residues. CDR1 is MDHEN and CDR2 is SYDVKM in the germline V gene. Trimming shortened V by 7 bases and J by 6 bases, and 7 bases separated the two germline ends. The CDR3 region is CASNTGQPQHF. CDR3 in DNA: TGTGCCAGCAATACTGGTCAGCCCCAGCATTTT.

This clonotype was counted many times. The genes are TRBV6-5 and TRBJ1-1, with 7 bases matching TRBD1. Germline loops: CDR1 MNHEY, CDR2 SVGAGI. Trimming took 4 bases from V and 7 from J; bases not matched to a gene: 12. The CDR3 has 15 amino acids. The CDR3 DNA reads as TGTGCCAGCAGTTGGACCGGACAGGCGGTCCGTGAAGCTTTCTTT. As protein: CASSWTGQAVREAFF.

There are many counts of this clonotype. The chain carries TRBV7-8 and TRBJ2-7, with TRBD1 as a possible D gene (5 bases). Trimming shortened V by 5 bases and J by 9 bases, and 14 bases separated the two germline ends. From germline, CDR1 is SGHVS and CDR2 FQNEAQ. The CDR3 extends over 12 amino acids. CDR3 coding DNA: TGTGCCAGCAGCCGACCCCAGGGTTCGCAGTACTTC. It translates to CASSRPQGSQYF.

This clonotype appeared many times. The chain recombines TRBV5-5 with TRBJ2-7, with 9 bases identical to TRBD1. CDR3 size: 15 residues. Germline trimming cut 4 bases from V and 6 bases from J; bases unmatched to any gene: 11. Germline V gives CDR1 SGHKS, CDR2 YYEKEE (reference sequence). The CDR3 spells CASSHTPDRGGEQYF. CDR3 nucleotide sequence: TGTGCCAGCAGCCATACCCCGGACAGGGGAGGCGAGCAGTACTTC.

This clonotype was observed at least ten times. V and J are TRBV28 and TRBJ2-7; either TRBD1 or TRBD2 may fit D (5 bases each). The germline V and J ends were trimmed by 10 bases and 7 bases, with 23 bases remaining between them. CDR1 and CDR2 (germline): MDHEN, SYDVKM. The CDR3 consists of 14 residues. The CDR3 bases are TGTGCCACCCGAGGGGCAGGTGAGATGCGGGAGCAGTACTTC. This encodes CATRGAGEMREQYF.

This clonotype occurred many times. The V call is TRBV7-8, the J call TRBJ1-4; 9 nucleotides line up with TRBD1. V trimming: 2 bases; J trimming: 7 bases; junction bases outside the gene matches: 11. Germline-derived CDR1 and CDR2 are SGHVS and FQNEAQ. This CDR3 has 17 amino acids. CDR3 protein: CASSLILMGTGFEKLFF. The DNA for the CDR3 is TGTGCCAGCAGCTTAATCTTAATGGGGACAGGGTTTGAAAAACTGTTTTTT.

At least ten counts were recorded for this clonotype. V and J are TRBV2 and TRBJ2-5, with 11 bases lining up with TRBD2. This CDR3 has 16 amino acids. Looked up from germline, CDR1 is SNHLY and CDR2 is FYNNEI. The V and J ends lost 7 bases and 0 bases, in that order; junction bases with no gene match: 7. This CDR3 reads CASKSGTSGNQETQYF. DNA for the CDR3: TGTGCCAGCAAATCTGGGACTAGCGGAAACCAAGAGACCCAGTACTTC.

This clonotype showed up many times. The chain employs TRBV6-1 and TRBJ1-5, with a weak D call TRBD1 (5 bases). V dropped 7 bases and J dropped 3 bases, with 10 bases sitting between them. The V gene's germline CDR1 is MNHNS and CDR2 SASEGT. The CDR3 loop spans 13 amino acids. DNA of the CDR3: TGTGCCAGCAAGTTGGGGCCCAATCAGCCCCAGCATTTT. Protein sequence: CASKLGPNQPQHF.

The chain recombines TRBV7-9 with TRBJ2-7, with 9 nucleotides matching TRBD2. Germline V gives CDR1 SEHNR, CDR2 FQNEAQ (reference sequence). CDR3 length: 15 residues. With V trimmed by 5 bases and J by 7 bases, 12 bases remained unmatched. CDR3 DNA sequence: TGTGCCAGCAGCCCGAGCGGGAGGCGGTTTAGAGAGCAGTACTTC. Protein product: CASSPSGRRFREQYF.

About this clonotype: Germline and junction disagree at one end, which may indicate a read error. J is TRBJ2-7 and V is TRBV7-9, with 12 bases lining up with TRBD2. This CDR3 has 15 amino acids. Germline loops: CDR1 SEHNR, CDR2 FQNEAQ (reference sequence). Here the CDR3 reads CASSGAGTSGYEQYF. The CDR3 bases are TGCGCCAGCAGCGGAGCCGGGACTAGCGGGTACGAGCAGTACTTC.

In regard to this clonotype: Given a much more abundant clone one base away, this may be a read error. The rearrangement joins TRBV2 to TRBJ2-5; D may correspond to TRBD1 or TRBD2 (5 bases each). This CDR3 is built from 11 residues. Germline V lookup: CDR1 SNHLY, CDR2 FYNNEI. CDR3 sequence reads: CASSPTGTQHF. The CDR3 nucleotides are TGTGCCAGCAGCCCGACTGGGACCCAGCACTTC.

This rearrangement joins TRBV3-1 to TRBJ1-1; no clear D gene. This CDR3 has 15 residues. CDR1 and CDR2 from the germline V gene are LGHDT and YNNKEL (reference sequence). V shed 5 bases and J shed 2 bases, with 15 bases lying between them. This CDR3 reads CASSLTKGSNTEAFF. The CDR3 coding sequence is TGTGCCAGCAGCTTGACCAAAGGGTCAAACACTGAAGCTTTCTTT. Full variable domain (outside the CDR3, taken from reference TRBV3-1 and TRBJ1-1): DTAVSQTPKYLVTQMGNDKSIKCEQNLGHDTMYWYKQDSKKFLKIMFSYNNKELIINETVPNRFSPKSPDKAHLNLHINSLELGDSAVYFCASSLTKGSNTEAFFGQGTRLTVV.

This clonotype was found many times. The chain's CDR3 is CASSLDAAGRGLTGELFF. The CDR3 nucleotides read TGTGCCAGCAGCTTAGATGCGGCAGGCAGGGGGCTCACCGGGGAGCTGTTTTTT. The rearrangement links TRBV11-2 to TRBJ2-2; 8 nucleotides align to TRBD1. Trimming removed 0 bases from V and 4 bases from J; junction bases left unmatched: 10. The V gene's germline CDR1 is SGHAT and CDR2 FQNNGV. The CDR3 runs to 18 residues.

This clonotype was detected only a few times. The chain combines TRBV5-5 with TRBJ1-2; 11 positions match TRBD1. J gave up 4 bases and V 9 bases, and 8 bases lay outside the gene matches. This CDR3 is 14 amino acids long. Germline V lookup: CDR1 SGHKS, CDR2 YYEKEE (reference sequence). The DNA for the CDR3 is TGTGCCAACGCGGAAGGACAGGGGGCCTATGGCTACACCTTC. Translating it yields CANAEGQGAYGYTF.

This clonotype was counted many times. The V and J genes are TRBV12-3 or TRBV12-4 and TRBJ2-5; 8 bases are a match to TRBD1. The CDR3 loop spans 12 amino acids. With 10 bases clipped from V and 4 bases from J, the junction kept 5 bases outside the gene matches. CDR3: CATAGGGETQYF. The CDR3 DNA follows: TGTGCCACTGCAGGGGGCGGAGAGACCCAGTACTTC.